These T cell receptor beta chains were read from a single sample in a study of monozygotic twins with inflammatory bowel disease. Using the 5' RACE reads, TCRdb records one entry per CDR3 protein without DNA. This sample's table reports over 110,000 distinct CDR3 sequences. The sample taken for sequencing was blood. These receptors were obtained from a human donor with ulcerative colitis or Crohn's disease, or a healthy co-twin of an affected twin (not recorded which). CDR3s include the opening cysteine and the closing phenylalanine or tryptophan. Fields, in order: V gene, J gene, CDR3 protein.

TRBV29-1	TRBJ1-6	CSVRQGALNSPLHF
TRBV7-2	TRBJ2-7	CASSFPGTSYEQYF
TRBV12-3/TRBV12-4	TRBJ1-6	CASSVGGGLDSPLHF
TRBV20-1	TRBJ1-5	CSASTGLDQPQHF
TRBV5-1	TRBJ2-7	CASRRDESYEQYF
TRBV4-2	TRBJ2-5	CASTRLAGGQETQYF
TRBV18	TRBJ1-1	CASSPLRDRGQNTEAFF
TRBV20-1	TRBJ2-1	CSAQRGSSYNEQFF
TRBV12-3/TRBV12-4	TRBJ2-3	CASSLRSVAGSTDTQYF
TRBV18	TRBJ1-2	CARSPGDRPYGYTF
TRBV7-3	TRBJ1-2	CASSSPGPSMGGYTF
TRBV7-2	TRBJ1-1	CASSYDGYNTEAFF
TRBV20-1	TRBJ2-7	CSARTLLLSYEQYF
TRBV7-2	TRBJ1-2	CASSWRGQNYGYTF
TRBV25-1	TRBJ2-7	CASSELGPVSYEQYF
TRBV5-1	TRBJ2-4	CASSPWTGGVDIQYF
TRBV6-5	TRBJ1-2	CASSYSNRAGYTF
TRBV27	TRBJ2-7	CASSLWRTRDEQYF
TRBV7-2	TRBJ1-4	CASSLDTGFEKLFF
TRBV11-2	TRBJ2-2	CASSSYTGQGPNTGELFF
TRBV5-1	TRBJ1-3	CASSSKPAGGSGNTIYF
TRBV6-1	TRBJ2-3	CASRRQGEGDTQYF
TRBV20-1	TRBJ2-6	CSVDRAVRVAGANVLTF
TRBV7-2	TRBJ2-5	CASSPGQGRETQYF
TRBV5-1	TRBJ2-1	CASSLDISSYNEQFF
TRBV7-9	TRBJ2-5	CASSLRDTQETQYF
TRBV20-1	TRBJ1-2	CSARDGMKSFF
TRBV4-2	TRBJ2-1	CASSHGSQGYNEQFF
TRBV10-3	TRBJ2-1	CAISAGQGRNEQFF
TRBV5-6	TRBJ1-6	CASRSSGGVGSPLHF
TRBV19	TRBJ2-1	CASSSATYNEQFF
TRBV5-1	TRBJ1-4	CASSLEGNLGEKLFF
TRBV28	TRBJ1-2	CASRIQGSYGYTF
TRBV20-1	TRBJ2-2	CSAPMWEKNTGELFF
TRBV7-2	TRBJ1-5	CASSTIVLEPQHF
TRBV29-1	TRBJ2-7	CSVEGVHEQYF
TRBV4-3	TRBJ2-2	CASSQDFDRVNTGELFF
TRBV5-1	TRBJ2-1	CASNAGDSYNEQFF
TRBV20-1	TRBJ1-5	CSARTGRSNQPQHF
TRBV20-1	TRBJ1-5	CSARRGRDSWSNQPQHF
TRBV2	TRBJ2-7	CASREGLYEQYF
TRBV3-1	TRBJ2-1	CASSQAPGLAVNEQFF
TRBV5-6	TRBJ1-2	CASSSGTRGYYGYTF
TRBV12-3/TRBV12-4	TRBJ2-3	CASNLDRVLADTQYF
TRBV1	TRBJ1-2	CTSSQGTTNYGYTF
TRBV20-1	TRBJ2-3	CSARAGLAGVPSTDTQYF
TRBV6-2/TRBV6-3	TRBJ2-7	CASLLSGTQTYEQYF
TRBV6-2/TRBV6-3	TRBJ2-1	CASSDRVNNEQFF
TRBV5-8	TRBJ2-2	CASSLAYGTGSSGELFF